A single sample is the source of the 12 T cell receptor beta chains below, sequenced in a study of cytotoxic CD8 clonotypes in ibrutinib-treated CLL. The data were produced by immunoSEQ multiplex PCR, yet TCRdb's version contains in-frame clones alone and is incomplete. The profile shows fewer than 200,000 clones, around 80% of them singletons. Sequenced here: PBMCs, sampled after 24 months of ibrutinib treatment. These receptors were obtained from a human donor with chronic lymphocytic leukemia.

V is TRBV5-8 and J is TRBJ2-5, with TRBD2 matching 14 bases. Per the germline V gene, CDR1 is SGHTS and CDR2 is YDEGEE. The ends lost 4 bases at V and 4 bases at J; junction bases unmatched: 3. This CDR3 region has 15 residues. The CDR3 region has the DNA TGTGCCAGCAGCCCCGGGACTAGCGGGGGAGAGACCCAGTACTTC. Translation gives CASSPGTSGGETQYF.

This sequence joins TRBV30 and TRBJ2-7; D gene uncertain. V lost 1 base and J 6 bases, leaving 10 bases between the germline ends. This CDR3 contains 12 residues. From germline, CDR1 is GTSNPN and CDR2 SVGIG (reference sequence). CDR3 amino acids: CAWSAVGAEQYF. CDR3 DNA: TGTGCCTGGAGTGCAGTAGGAGCCGAGCAGTACTTC.

The chain carries TRBV6-1 and TRBJ1-4, with 11 bases aligning to TRBD1. The CDR3 totals 12 residues. Germline lookup yields CDR1 MNHNS and CDR2 SASEGT. The junction had 4 bases not matched to a gene; V was cut back by 11 bases and J by 8 bases. The CDR3 protein is CAWTGGREKLFF. The CDR3 DNA sequence: TGTGCCTGGACAGGGGGCAGGGAAAAACTGTTTTTT.

CDR3 DNA sequence: TGCAGTGCTGGGGGCCCTCCCTACCAGCATTTT. This translates into CSAGGPPYQHF. This chain connects TRBV20-1 to TRBJ1-5; D possibly corresponds to TRBD1 (6 bases). V shed 5 bases and J shed 12 bases, with 14 bases lying between them. The length of the CDR3 is 11 residues. The germline gives CDR1 DFQATT, CDR2 SNEGSKA (reference sequence).

This clone occurred once. This chain uses TRBV28 with TRBJ1-4; the D gene is possibly TRBD1 (5 bases). Germline assignment: CDR1 MDHEN and CDR2 SYDVKM. V lost 3 bases and J lost 0, with 8 bases in between. The CDR3 contains 15 residues. DNA for the CDR3: TGTGCCAGCAGTTTGGGGGGAACAACTAATGAAAAACTGTTTTTT. Encoded protein: CASSLGGTTNEKLFF.

CDR3 DNA: TGTGCCAGCAGCTTAGTTTCGGGCTCCCAAGAGACCCAGTACTTC. This sequence encodes CASSLVSGSQETQYF. The chain has TRBV7-2 and TRBJ2-5; no reliable D call. V was trimmed by 1 base and J by 1 base, leaving 10 bases between them. Germline values: CDR1 SGHTA, CDR2 FQGNSA. The CDR3 loop spans 15 amino acids.

This chain joins TRBV28 and TRBJ1-2; 10 positions agree with TRBD1. The CDR3 is 14 amino acids. The trim removed 4 bases at V and 8 bases at J, leaving 7 bases unmatched. Germline V gene lookup returns CDR1 MDHEN and CDR2 SYDVKM. In nucleotides, the CDR3 is TGTGCCAGCAGTTCCGGGACAGGGGATGGAGGCTACACCTTC. The encoded protein is CASSSGTGDGGYTF.

V is TRBV9 and J is TRBJ2-3; no clear D gene. Germline V gives CDR1 SGDLS, CDR2 YYNGEE. The CDR3 spans 13 residues. The V gene lost 1 base and the J gene lost 6 bases, with 9 bases spanning the gap. The CDR3 is CASSVKPQDTQYF. In DNA, the CDR3 is TGTGCCAGCAGCGTAAAACCCCAGGATACGCAGTATTTT.

The rearrangement joins TRBV7-2 to TRBJ2-2; 10 bases fit TRBD2. CDR1 is SGHTA, CDR2 FQGNSA, per germline. Trimming cost V 1 base and J 4 bases; bases outside gene matches: 6. The CDR3 is made up of 17 amino acids. The CDR3 coding sequence is TGTGCCAGCAGCTTAGTAGCTAGCGGGAGCACCACCGGGGAGCTGTTTTTT. Translating gives CASSLVASGSTTGELFF.

The V gene is TRBV6-1, the J gene TRBJ1-2; unclear D gene. The CDR3 covers 13 residues. CDR1 and CDR2 from the germline V gene are MNHNS and SASEGT. V was cut by 0 bases and J by 8 bases, with 10 bases left in between. The CDR3: CASSEARGWGYTF. The CDR3 DNA reads as TGTGCCAGCAGTGAAGCTAGAGGGTGGGGCTACACCTTC.

The CDR3 loop reads CASSRTGSGRSLNEQFF. The CDR3 DNA is TGTGCCAGCTCACGCACGGGGAGCGGGAGAAGTCTCAATGAGCAGTTCTTC. The chain employs TRBV18 and TRBJ2-1, with TRBD2 identical over 8 bases. The CDR3 loop spans 17 amino acids. The germline V gene has CDR1 KGHSH and CDR2 LQKENI. The junction had 14 bases not matched to a gene; V was cut back by 4 bases and J by 6 bases.

V gene TRBV7-8 combines with J gene TRBJ2-7, with D uncertain. Germline loops: CDR1 SGHVS, CDR2 FQNEAQ. The CDR3 is 13 amino acids. Trimming removed 5 bases from V and 2 bases from J, with 10 bases in between. The chain's CDR3 is CASSPLVTYEQYF. CDR3 DNA sequence: TGTGCCAGCAGCCCCCTCGTTACCTACGAGCAGTACTTC.